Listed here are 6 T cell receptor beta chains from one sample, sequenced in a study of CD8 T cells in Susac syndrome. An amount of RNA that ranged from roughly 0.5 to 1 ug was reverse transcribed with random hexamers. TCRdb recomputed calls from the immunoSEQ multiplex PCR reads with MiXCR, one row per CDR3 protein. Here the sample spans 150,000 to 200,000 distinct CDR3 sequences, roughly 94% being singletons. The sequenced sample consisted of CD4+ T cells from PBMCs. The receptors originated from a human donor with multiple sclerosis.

CDR3 region: CASRPNPAGGETQYF. CDR3 DNA sequence: TGTGCCAGCAGACCTAACCCAGCGGGAGGGGAGACCCAGTACTTC. This chain uses TRBV27 with TRBJ2-5, with TRBD2 matching 10 bases. CDR1 and CDR2 from the germline V gene are MNHEY and SMNVEV (reference sequence). V gave up 6 bases and J gave up 5 bases; unmatched junction bases: 9. The CDR3 has 15 residues.

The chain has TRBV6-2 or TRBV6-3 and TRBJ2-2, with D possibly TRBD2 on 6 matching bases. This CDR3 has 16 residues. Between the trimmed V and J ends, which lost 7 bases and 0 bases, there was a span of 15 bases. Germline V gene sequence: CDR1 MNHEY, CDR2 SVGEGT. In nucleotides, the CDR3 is TGTGCCAGCATCCCCACGGCTAGCGCGAACACCGGGGAGCTGTTTTTT. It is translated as CASIPTASANTGELFF.

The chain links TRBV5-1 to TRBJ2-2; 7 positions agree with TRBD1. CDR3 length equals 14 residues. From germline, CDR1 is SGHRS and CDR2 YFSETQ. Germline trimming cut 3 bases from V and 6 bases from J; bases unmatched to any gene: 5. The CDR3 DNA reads TGCGCCAGCAGCTCAACAGGGGCGGCCGGGGAGCTGTTTTTT. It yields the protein CASSSTGAAGELFF. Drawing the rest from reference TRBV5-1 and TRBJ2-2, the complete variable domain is KAGVTQTPRYLIKTRGQQVTLSCSPISGHRSVSWYQQTPGQGLQFLFEYFSETQRNKGNFPGRFSGRQFSNSRSEMNVSTLELGDSALYLCASSSTGAAGELFFGEGSRLTVL.

CDR3 coding DNA: TGTGCCAGCAGCCGGGACAGGGAAGCTGAAGCTTTCTTT. This codes for CASSRDREAEAFF. This chain connects TRBV7-3 to TRBJ1-1; 9 bases are shared with TRBD1. Germline CDR1 is SGHTA and CDR2 is FQGTGA. The length of the CDR3 is 13 residues. Losses at the gene ends were 5 bases for V and 6 bases for J; bases not matched to a gene: 4.

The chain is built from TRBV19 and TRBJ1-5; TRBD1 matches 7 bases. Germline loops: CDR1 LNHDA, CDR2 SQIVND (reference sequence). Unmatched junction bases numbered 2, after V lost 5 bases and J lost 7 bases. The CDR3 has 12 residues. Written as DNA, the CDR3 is TGTGCCAGTAGTGACAGGGTACAGCCCCAGCATTTT. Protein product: CASSDRVQPQHF.

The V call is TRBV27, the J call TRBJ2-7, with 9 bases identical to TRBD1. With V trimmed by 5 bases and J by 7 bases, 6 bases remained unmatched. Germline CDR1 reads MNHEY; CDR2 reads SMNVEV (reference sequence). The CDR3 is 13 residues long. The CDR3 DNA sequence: TGTGCCAGCAGTAGGGACAGGGTTCAAGAGCAGTACTTC. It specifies CASSRDRVQEQYF.